The present entry profiles one TCR beta chain with its context. Antigen specificity is unknown. CDR1 is SGHRS, CDR2 YFSETQ, per germline. The CDR3 runs 13 residues. V lost 3 bases to trimming and J lost 8 bases; unmatched junction nucleotides: 4. The sample comes from a study of CD8 T cells in ankylosing spondylitis. TCR beta libraries were made by quantitative 5'-RACE with molecular barcodes. TCRdb re-analysed the 5' RACE reads in MiXCR, keeping a single row per CDR3 protein. Of some 130,000 distinct CDR3 sequences listed, around 7.9% are singletons. Regarding the study as a whole: Disease-linked clones proved CD8+ and comparatively uncommon in peripheral blood. The study looked at matched synovial fluid samples from ankylosing spondylitis patients. Disease-linked clones were reported to be significantly enriched there.

The specimen sequenced was blood, either unsorted or a sorted T cell fraction (not recorded which). The rearrangement uses TRBV5-1 and TRBJ1-4; 7 bases match TRBD1. The origin of this receptor is a female donor with ankylosing spondylitis or in good health (not recorded which). The CDR3 loop is CASSSQGEEKLFF. The CDR3, as DNA: TGCGCCAGCAGCTCCCAGGGGGAAGAAAAACTGTTTTTT.